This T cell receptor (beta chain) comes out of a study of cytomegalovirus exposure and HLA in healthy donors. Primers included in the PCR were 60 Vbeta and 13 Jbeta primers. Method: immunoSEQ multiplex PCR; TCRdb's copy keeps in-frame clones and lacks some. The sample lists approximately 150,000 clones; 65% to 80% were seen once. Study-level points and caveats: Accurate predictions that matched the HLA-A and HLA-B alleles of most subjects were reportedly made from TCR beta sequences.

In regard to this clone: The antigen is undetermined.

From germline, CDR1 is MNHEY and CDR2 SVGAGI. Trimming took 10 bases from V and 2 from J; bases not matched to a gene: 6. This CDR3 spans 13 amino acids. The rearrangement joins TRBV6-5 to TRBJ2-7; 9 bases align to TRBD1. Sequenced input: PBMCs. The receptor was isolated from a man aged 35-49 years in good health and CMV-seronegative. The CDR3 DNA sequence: TGTGCCACCCTTGGGACAGGGACCTACGAGCAGTACTTC. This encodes CATLGTGTYEQYF.